One TCR beta chain is described in this entry. The CDR3 covers 16 residues. The V gene's germline CDR1 is KGHSH and CDR2 LQKENI. The V gene end was trimmed by 6 bases and the J gene end by 10 bases; junction bases not matched to a gene: 14. The data derive from a study of blood T cell repertoires in COVID-19. The overall study: T cells, B-cell-depleted T cells, or PBMCs supplied cDNA or gDNA.

Cohorts were assigned according to the clinical history that participants reported. Cohort 3 recovery required two negative PCRs, clearance, or symptom resolution. Study processing details: Estimation of nucleated cell counts was performed using reference gene primer amplification. Sequencing used immunoSEQ multiplex PCR; TCRdb keeps in-frame clones, though not all of them. V and J calls and clone size follow that table, whereas D and trimming were derived from the DNA. This sample has about 220,000 clones, with almost 85% found just once. The specimen was PBMCs or T cells enriched from blood (not recorded which). The receptor was isolated from a man aged 40-50 years who had recovered from COVID-19. The chain is built from TRBV18 and TRBJ2-1, with TRBD2 matching 11 bases. The CDR3 loop reads CASSFTTLAGGLEQFF. The CDR3 DNA reads as TGTGCCAGCTCTTTCACGACCCTAGCGGGAGGTTTGGAGCAGTTCTTC. The full variable domain, its missing parts supplied by reference TRBV18 and TRBJ2-1, is NAGVMQNPRHLVRRRGQEARLRCSPMKGHSHVYWYRQLPEEGLKFMVYLQKENIIDESGMPKERFSAEFPKEGPSILRIQQVVRGDSAAYFCASSFTTLAGGLEQFFGPGTRLTVL.